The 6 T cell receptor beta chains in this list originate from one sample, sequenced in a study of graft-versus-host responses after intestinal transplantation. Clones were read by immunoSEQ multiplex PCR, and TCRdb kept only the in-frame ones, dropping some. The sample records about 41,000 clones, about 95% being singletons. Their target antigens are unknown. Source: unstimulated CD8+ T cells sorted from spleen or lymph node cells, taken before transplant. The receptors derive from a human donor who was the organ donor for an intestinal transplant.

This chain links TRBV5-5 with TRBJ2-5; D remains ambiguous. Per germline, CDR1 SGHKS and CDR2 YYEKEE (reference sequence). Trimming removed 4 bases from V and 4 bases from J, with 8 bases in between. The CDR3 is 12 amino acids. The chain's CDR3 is CASSLTGETQYF. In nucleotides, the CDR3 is TGTGCCAGCAGCCTTACTGGAGAGACCCAGTACTTC. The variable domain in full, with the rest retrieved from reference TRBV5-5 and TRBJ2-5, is DAGVTQSPTHLIKTRGQQVTLRCSPISGHKSVSWYQQVLGQGPQFIFQYYEKEERGRGNFPDRFSARQFPNYSSELNVNALLLGDSALYLCASSLTGETQYFGPGTRLLVL.

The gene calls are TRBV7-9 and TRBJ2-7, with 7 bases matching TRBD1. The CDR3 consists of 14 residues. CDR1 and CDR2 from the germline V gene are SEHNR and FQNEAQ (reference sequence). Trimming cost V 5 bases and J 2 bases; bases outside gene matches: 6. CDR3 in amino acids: CASSTDRVTYEQYF. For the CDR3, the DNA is TGTGCCAGCAGCACCGACAGGGTAACCTACGAGCAGTACTTC.

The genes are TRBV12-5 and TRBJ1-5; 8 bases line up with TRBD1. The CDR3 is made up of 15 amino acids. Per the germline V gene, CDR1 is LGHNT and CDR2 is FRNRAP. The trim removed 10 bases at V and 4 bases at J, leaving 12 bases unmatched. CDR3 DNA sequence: TGTGCTACCGAAGAGACAGGGGATACGAATCAGCCCCAGCATTTT. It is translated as CATEETGDTNQPQHF.

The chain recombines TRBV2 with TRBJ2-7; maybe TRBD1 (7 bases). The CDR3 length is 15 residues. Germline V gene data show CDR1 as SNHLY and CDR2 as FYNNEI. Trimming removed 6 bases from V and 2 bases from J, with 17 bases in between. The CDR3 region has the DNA TGTGCCAGCAGGGGGGGACAGACAGATCCCTACGAGCAGTACTTC. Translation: CASRGGQTDPYEQYF.

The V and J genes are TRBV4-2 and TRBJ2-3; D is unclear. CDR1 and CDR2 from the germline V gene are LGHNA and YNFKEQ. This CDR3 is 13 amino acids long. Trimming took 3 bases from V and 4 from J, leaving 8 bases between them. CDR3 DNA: TGTGCCAGCAGCCATGGGGAAGCAGATACGCAGTATTTT. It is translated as CASSHGEADTQYF.

CDR3 loop: CASGTGFNQPQHF. For the CDR3, the DNA is TGTGCCAGCGGGACAGGGTTCAATCAGCCCCAGCATTTT. The rearrangement joins TRBV19 to TRBJ1-5, with 9 bases fitting TRBD1. Looked up from germline, CDR1 is LNHDA and CDR2 is SQIVND (reference sequence). V lost 9 bases and J lost 3; bases outside the gene matches: 3. This CDR3 has 13 amino acids.